This T cell receptor (beta chain) came from a study of shared T cell receptors in the human thymus. Method: immunoSEQ multiplex PCR; TCRdb's copy keeps in-frame clones and lacks some. The repertoire holds around 340,000 clones, with around 93% as singletons. The CDR3 runs 15 residues. Looked up from germline, CDR1 is PRHDT and CDR2 is FYEKMQ (reference sequence). The junction had 6 bases not matched to a gene; V was cut back by 5 bases and J by 4 bases. The chain links TRBV13 to TRBJ1-2; 11 bases match TRBD1. The sequencing sample was made of thymocytes. This sequence originates from a human donor. The CDR3 spells CASSPWTGGSYGYTF. Written as DNA, the CDR3 is TGTGCCAGCAGCCCTTGGACAGGGGGCAGCTATGGCTACACCTTC. The full variable domain, rest sourced from reference TRBV13 and TRBJ1-2, is AAGVIQSPRHLIKEKRETATLKCYPIPRHDTVYWYQQGPGQDPQFLISFYEKMQSDKGSIPDRFSAQQFSDYHSELNMSSLELGDSALYFCASSPWTGGSYGYTFGSGTRLTVV.